The rows below give T cell receptor beta chains drawn from one sample of a study of blood T cell repertoires in COVID-19. Some clones are missing from TCRdb's copy, which holds only in-frame ones; the method was immunoSEQ multiplex PCR. Seen here are about 120,000 clones, roughly 80% observed once, and the top ten hold 5% to 7.5%. Sequencing was performed on peripheral blood. The receptors here all came from a man aged 65-85 years with acute or convalescent COVID-19. Each CDR3 is given with its conserved first and last residue. Fields, in order: J gene, D gene, clone size, V gene, CDR3 protein, CDR3 DNA. D genes are given only for firm matches. Clone size, where shown, is once, few, many, or a class for clones that have expanded.

TRBJ2-3,-,-,TRBV15,CATSRELSAGTDTQYF,TGTGCCACCAGCAGAGAGCTATCCGCGGGCACAGATACGCAGTATTTT
TRBJ2-1,-,-,TRBV12-3/TRBV12-4,CASSLSGQQFF,TGTGCCAGCAGTCTAAGCGGGCAGCAGTTCTTC
TRBJ2-1,TRBD1,-,TRBV28,CASSLFRQGSYNEQFF,TGTGCCAGCAGTTTATTCCGACAGGGTTCCTACAATGAGCAGTTCTTC
TRBJ2-1,TRBD2,few,TRBV3-1/TRBV3-2,CASSAQRGPAYNEQFF,TGTGCCAGCAGCGCACAGCGGGGGCCCGCCTACAATGAGCAGTTCTTC
TRBJ2-3,-,once,TRBV5-1,CASSLGNGGTDTQYF,TGCGCCAGCAGCTTGGGGAACGGGGGCACAGATACGCAGTATTTT
TRBJ1-3,-,-,TRBV5-1,CASSLYPSSGNTIYF,TGCGCCAGCAGCTTATATCCCTCTTCTGGAAACACCATATATTTT
TRBJ2-3,TRBD1,-,TRBV9,CASSAGQGTATDTQYF,TGTGCCAGCAGCGCCGGACAGGGGACGGCCACAGATACGCAGTATTTT
TRBJ1-1,TRBD1,-,TRBV5-1,CASSPGTGRAFF,TGCGCCAGCAGCCCGGGGACAGGGAGAGCTTTCTTT
TRBJ2-1,-,few,TRBV9,CASSVALTRGNEQFF,TGTGCCAGCAGCGTAGCCTTGACTCGAGGCAATGAGCAGTTCTTC
TRBJ2-3,TRBD1,few,TRBV7-2,CASSLQGARTDTQYF,TGTGCCAGCAGCTTACAGGGGGCGAGGACAGATACGCAGTATTTT
TRBJ2-5,TRBD1,few,TRBV7-8,CASSLPGTGWETQYF,TGTGCCAGCAGCTTGCCCGGGACAGGGTGGGAGACCCAGTACTTC
TRBJ1-1,-,-,TRBV3-1/TRBV3-2,CASSSNRDTEAFF,TGTGCCAGCAGCTCAAATCGGGACACTGAAGCTTTCTTT
TRBJ2-1,-,-,TRBV11-3,CASSSSQGYNEQFF,TGTGCCAGCAGCTCCTCACAGGGATACAATGAGCAGTTCTTC
TRBJ2-6,-,-,TRBV19,CASSSSSSGANVLTF,TGTGCCAGTAGCTCAAGTAGTTCTGGGGCCAACGTCCTGACTTTC
TRBJ2-3,TRBD2,-,TRBV10-2,CASSESAAGVGDTQYF,TGCGCCAGCAGTGAGTCAGCAGCGGGAGTTGGAGATACGCAGTATTTT